These 30 T cell receptor beta chains were sequenced from one sample in a study of cytomegalovirus exposure and HLA in healthy donors. Both 60 Vbeta primers and 13 Jbeta primers went into the PCR. TCRdb's table, derived via immunoSEQ multiplex PCR, lists solely in-frame clones and lacks some. Among 180,000 or so clones listed, about three quarters were seen once. Sequencing was performed on PBMCs. The receptors come from a man aged 50-59 years in good health and CMV-seropositive.

The V gene is TRBV12-5, the J gene TRBJ1-6; D gene uncertain. This CDR3 has 13 amino acids. Germline V lookup: CDR1 LGHNT, CDR2 FRNRAP. V lost 7 bases and J lost 7, with 11 bases in between. CDR3 sequence: CASDLTGNSPLHF. CDR3 bases: TGTGCTAGTGACTTGACGGGGAATTCACCCCTCCACTTT.

J is TRBJ2-3 and V is TRBV18, with D possibly matching TRBD2 (7 bases). With 2 bases removed from V and 0 bases from J, the gap between germline ends came to 12 bases. CDR1 is KGHSH, CDR2 LQKENI, per germline. The CDR3 extends over 16 amino acids. As DNA, the CDR3 is TGTGCCAGCTCACCAGAAGGGGGGGCTAGCACAGATACGCAGTATTTT. It yields the protein CASSPEGGASTDTQYF.

The chain joins TRBV4-1 to TRBJ2-2; 9 nucleotides align to TRBD1. CDR3 length: 15 residues. Germline V lookup: CDR1 MGHRA, CDR2 YSYEKL. The V segment lost 3 bases and the J segment 6 bases; nucleotides outside the gene matches: 5. In DNA form, the CDR3 reads TGCGCCAGCAGCCACCAGACAGGGGGTGCCGGGGAGCTGTTTTTT. Amino acid sequence: CASSHQTGGAGELFF.

The V and J genes are TRBV29-1 and TRBJ2-7; 12 bases agree with TRBD2. In germline, CDR1 is SQVTM, CDR2 ANQGSEA. With V trimmed by 3 bases and J by 4 bases, 7 bases remained unmatched. The CDR3 totals 15 residues. The CDR3 region has the DNA TGCAGCGTTGATTTGGGACTAGCGGGTGTTTACGAGCAGTACTTC. It yields the protein CSVDLGLAGVYEQYF.

The V call is TRBV18, the J call TRBJ2-7; 11 bases fit TRBD2. The V and J ends lost 3 bases and 3 bases, in that order; junction bases with no gene match: 1. The CDR3 is made up of 14 amino acids. From germline, CDR1 is KGHSH and CDR2 LQKENI. Here the CDR3 DNA reads TGTGCCAGCTCACCCACTAGCGGGGGCTACGAGCAGTACTTC. It translates to CASSPTSGGYEQYF.

V is TRBV18 and J is TRBJ2-7; 8 bases fit TRBD1. The CDR3 runs to 14 residues. The V segment lost 2 bases and the J segment 4 bases; nucleotides outside the gene matches: 4. Germline values: CDR1 KGHSH, CDR2 LQKENI. This CDR3 reads CASSPFQGAYEQYV. The CDR3 DNA follows: TGTGCCAGCTCACCATTCCAGGGGGCTTACGAGCAGTACGTC.

This clone has just one count. This sequence joins TRBV19 and TRBJ2-3; 8 bases agree with TRBD2. Looked up from germline, CDR1 is LNHDA and CDR2 is SQIVND (reference sequence). Germline trimming cut 4 bases from V and 3 bases from J; bases unmatched to any gene: 6. The CDR3 spans 15 residues. CDR3 bases: TGTGCCAGTAGTACAGGGGCTAGCGGGACAGATACGCAGTATTTT. Protein sequence: CASSTGASGTDTQYF.

Only one count was recorded for this clone. The chain uses TRBV2 and TRBJ2-7, with 9 bases identical to TRBD1. CDR1 and CDR2 from the germline V gene are SNHLY and FYNNEI. The trim removed 8 bases at V and 6 bases at J, leaving 8 bases unmatched. CDR3 length: 13 residues. CDR3: CASCRDRVSEQYF. In nucleotides, the CDR3 is TGTGCCAGCTGTCGGGACAGGGTTTCCGAGCAGTACTTC. The whole variable domain, filled in from reference TRBV2 and TRBJ2-7, reads EPEVTQTPSHQVTQMGQEVILRCVPISNHLYFYWYRQILGQKVEFLVSFYNNEISEKSEIFDDQFSVERPDGSNFTLKIRSTKLEDSAMYFCASCRDRVSEQYFGPGTRLTVT.

As DNA, the CDR3 is TGTGCCAGCAGCTTAGGGGGACAGGGACGCAATGAGCAGTTCTTC. Translated: CASSLGGQGRNEQFF. This rearrangement joins TRBV13 to TRBJ2-1, with TRBD1 matching over 9 bases. The CDR3 has 15 amino acids. The V segment lost 0 bases and the J segment 6 bases; nucleotides outside the gene matches: 3. Germline lookup yields CDR1 PRHDT and CDR2 FYEKMQ (reference sequence).

Points on this clone: Relative to the germline gene, one junction end is altered; a read error may explain this. This chain connects TRBV9 to TRBJ2-5, with 7 bases fitting TRBD2. The CDR3 runs to 19 residues. CDR1 is SGDLS and CDR2 is YYNGEE in the germline V gene. The DNA for the CDR3 is TGTGCCAGCAGCGTAGGGGAAGGCGGGGGTGGGGGGTACCAGGAGACCCAGTACTTC. Protein: CASSVGEGGGGGYQETQYF.

The chain is built from TRBV28 and TRBJ2-7, with D possibly TRBD1 on 5 matching bases. CDR1 and CDR2 (germline): MDHEN, SYDVKM. The CDR3 consists of 13 residues. Between the trimmed V and J ends, which lost 4 bases and 4 bases, there was a span of 11 bases. As DNA, the CDR3 is TGTGCCAGCAGTTATGCAGGGAATTACGAGCAGTACGTC. Translating it yields CASSYAGNYEQYV.

The rearrangement joins TRBV5-8 to TRBJ2-5; 7 bases fit TRBD2. V was clipped by 0 bases and J by 3 bases; unmatched bases: 8. CDR1 is SGHTS, CDR2 YDEGEE, per germline. This CDR3 region has 16 residues. The chain's CDR3 is CASSLGFSSGEETQYF. As DNA, the CDR3 is TGTGCCAGCAGCTTGGGGTTTTCTAGCGGAGAAGAGACCCAGTACTTC.

The chain combines TRBV7-3 with TRBJ2-5; D might be TRBD2 (5 bases). This CDR3 region has 14 residues. Trimming left V 5 bases short and J 4 bases short, with 14 bases between. Per the germline V gene, CDR1 is SGHTA and CDR2 is FQGTGA. CDR3 region: CASSPTAAGETQYF. The CDR3 nucleotides are TGTGCCAGCAGCCCTACAGCGGCGGGAGAGACCCAGTACTTC.

The chain has TRBV27 and TRBJ2-3, with a possible D match to TRBD2 (5 bases). Germline V gene sequence: CDR1 MNHEY, CDR2 SMNVEV (reference sequence). V was cut by 2 bases and J by 4 bases, with 13 bases left in between. The CDR3 is 15 residues long. The CDR3 sequence is CASSLGGSEADTQYF. CDR3 DNA sequence: TGTGCCAGCAGTTTAGGCGGATCGGAGGCAGATACGCAGTATTTT.

This rearrangement joins TRBV4-1 to TRBJ1-3; D is undetermined. The germline V and J ends were trimmed by 1 base and 7 bases, with 14 bases remaining between them. This CDR3 has 15 residues. CDR1 MGHRA and CDR2 YSYEKL come from the germline V gene. The CDR3 spells CASSQGLLGVNTIYF. Written as DNA, the CDR3 is TGCGCCAGCAGCCAAGGGTTATTGGGCGTGAACACCATATATTTT.

This clone is a singleton in its sample. The chain uses TRBV6-1 and TRBJ2-7, with D possibly TRBD1 on 5 matching bases. Germline V gene sequence: CDR1 MNHNS, CDR2 SASEGT. There are 14 residues in the CDR3. The V and J ends lost 3 bases and 1 base respectively, with 10 bases between them. CDR3: CASSDDRPSYEQYV. The CDR3 DNA is TGTGCCAGCAGTGACGACAGACCTTCCTACGAGCAGTACGTC.

The chain couples TRBV5-6 to TRBJ2-5; 7 bases are shared with TRBD2. The germline gives CDR1 SGHDT, CDR2 YYEEEE. After removal of 3 bases from V and 4 bases from J, the junction contained 6 bases not matched to a gene. The CDR3 is 14 amino acids. The CDR3 sequence is CASSWGTTPETQYF. The CDR3 DNA follows: TGTGCCAGCAGCTGGGGGACTACCCCAGAGACCCAGTACTTC. Based on the CDR3 plus reference TRBV5-6 and TRBJ2-5, the full variable domain is DAGVTQSPTHLIKTRGQQVTLRCSPKSGHDTVSWYQQALGQGPQFIFQYYEEEERQRGNFPDRFSGHQFPNYSSELNVNALLLGDSALYLCASSWGTTPETQYFGPGTRLLVL.

The gene calls are TRBV11-2 and TRBJ2-3, with TRBD1 matching over 9 bases. This CDR3 comprises 15 residues. The junction had 8 bases not matched to a gene; V was cut back by 6 bases and J by 4 bases. Germline V CDR1 and CDR2: SGHAT, FQNNGV. The DNA for the CDR3 is TGTGCCAGCAGGGGGACAGGGAGTCTCTCAGATACGCAGTATTTT. Its translation is CASRGTGSLSDTQYF.

The table lists this clone with a count of one. The chain has TRBV14 and TRBJ2-5, with 10 nucleotides matching TRBD2. Per the germline V gene, CDR1 is SGHDN and CDR2 is FVKESK. The CDR3 covers 16 residues. J lost 5 bases, V lost 1 base, and 7 bases had no gene match. DNA for the CDR3: TGTGCCAGCAGCCAAGTTGAGCGGGGGGGCCTGGAGACCCAGTACTTC. Protein product: CASSQVERGGLETQYF. Using reference TRBV14 and TRBJ2-5 for the parts outside the CDR3, the full variable domain is EAGVTQFPSHSVIEKGQTVTLRCDPISGHDNLYWYRRVMGKEIKFLLHFVKESKQDESGMPNNRFLAERTGGTYSTLKVQPAELEDSGVYFCASSQVERGGLETQYFGPGTRLLVL.

In its sample, this clone was seen a few times. The V call is TRBV11-2, the J call TRBJ1-1; D call uncertain. Germline V gives CDR1 SGHAT, CDR2 FQNNGV. The CDR3 has 14 amino acids. V was trimmed by 2 bases and J by 0 bases, leaving 7 bases between them. The CDR3 reads CASSLKLLNTEAFF. As DNA, the CDR3 is TGTGCCAGCAGCTTAAAACTGTTGAACACTGAAGCTTTCTTT.

The V gene is TRBV6-5, the J gene TRBJ1-1; 8 nucleotides match TRBD1. CDR3 length: 15 amino acids. Per the germline V gene, CDR1 is MNHEY and CDR2 is SVGAGI. Trimming at V came to 2 bases and at J to 5 bases, leaving 7 bases not matched to a gene. The DNA of the CDR3 is TGTGCCAGCAGTTACGCCAGGGGGCGGAGGACTGAAGCTTTCTTT. It translates to CASSYARGRRTEAFF.

The chain uses TRBV10-3 and TRBJ1-2; no firm D call. V lost 0 bases and J 5 bases, leaving 7 bases between the germline ends. CDR1 ENHRY and CDR2 SYGVKD come from the germline V gene. CDR3 size: 13 residues. In nucleotides, the CDR3 is TGTGCCATCAGTGAGTCCGGAGAATATGGCTACACCTTC. Its protein product is CAISESGEYGYTF.

V gene TRBV6-6 combines with J gene TRBJ1-1, with TRBD1 as a possible D gene (6 bases). The CDR3 is made up of 13 amino acids. V was pared by 6 bases and J by 7 bases, with 15 bases between. In germline, CDR1 is MNHNY, CDR2 SVGAGI (reference sequence). Written as DNA, the CDR3 is TGTGCCAGCAGCCCTTCAGGGGCAGGTGAAGCTTTCTTT. It translates to CASSPSGAGEAFF.

This clone was observed a handful of times. The chain is built from TRBV5-1 and TRBJ2-6; D call uncertain. The CDR3 is made up of 16 amino acids. The V end lost 5 bases, the J end lost 0 bases, and 12 bases lay between the germline ends. Germline V lookup: CDR1 SGHRS, CDR2 YFSETQ. CDR3 amino acids: CASRQKIASGANVLTF. DNA for the CDR3: TGCGCCAGCAGACAGAAAATTGCCTCTGGGGCCAACGTCCTGACTTTC.

This chain connects TRBV5-4 to TRBJ2-3, with D hard to call. Germline loops: CDR1 SGHNT, CDR2 YYREEE (reference sequence). V lost 2 bases and J lost 2, with 3 bases in between. This CDR3 is 12 amino acids long. The CDR3 sequence is CASSLYTDTQYF. The CDR3 DNA is TGTGCCAGCAGCTTATACACAGATACGCAGTATTTT. Looking up the rest from reference TRBV5-4 and TRBJ2-3 gives the full variable domain: ETGVTQSPTHLIKTRGQQVTLRCSSQSGHNTVSWYQQALGQGPQFIFQYYREEENGRGNFPPRFSGLQFPNYSSELNVNALELDDSALYLCASSLYTDTQYFGPGTRLTVL.

The J gene is TRBJ2-5, the V gene TRBV23-1; D might be TRBD2 (7 bases). TRBV23-1 is an ORF, and what it does is uncertain. The CDR3 contains 16 residues. Trimming shortened V by 3 bases and J by 0 bases, and 14 bases separated the two germline ends. For the CDR3, the DNA is TGCGCCAGCAGTCAGTCCTGGGGGGGCAACCAAGAGACCCAGTACTTC. Its translation is CASSQSWGGNQETQYF.

CDR3 coding DNA: TGTGCCAGCAGCCAATCTTGGGGCATTGGTCAGCCCCAGCATTTT. Its protein product is CASSQSWGIGQPQHF. This chain uses TRBV16 with TRBJ1-5; D possibly corresponds to TRBD1 (5 bases). CDR3 length: 15 residues. V lost 0 bases to trimming and J lost 6 bases, with 12 bases between them. CDR1 and CDR2 from the germline V gene are KGHSY and FQNENV.

This chain joins TRBV11-3 and TRBJ2-5; the match to TRBD2 covers 8 bases. The CDR3 consists of 15 residues. Germline CDR1 is SGHNT and CDR2 is YENEEA. V was pared by 4 bases and J by 1 base, with 5 bases of the junction left unmatched. CDR3 sequence: CASSSHGRAQETQYF. The CDR3 DNA reads TGTGCCAGCAGCTCACACGGGAGGGCCCAAGAGACCCAGTACTTC. Using reference TRBV11-3 and TRBJ2-5 for the parts outside the CDR3, the full variable domain is EAGVVQSPRYKIIEKKQPVAFWCNPISGHNTLYWYLQNLGQGPELLIRYENEEAVDDSQLPKDRFSAERLKGVDSTLKIQPAELGDSAVYLCASSSHGRAQETQYFGPGTRLLVL.

CDR3 DNA sequence: TGTGCCAGCAGTGGGTCCTCAGGTTTCCAAGAGACCCAGTACTTC. Protein product: CASSGSSGFQETQYF. The chain has TRBV25-1 and TRBJ2-5; D not certain. The CDR3 is 15 residues long. Looked up from germline, CDR1 is MGHDK and CDR2 is SYGVNS. V gave up 4 bases and J gave up 1 base, with 13 bases separating them.

The rearrangement uses TRBV6-6 and TRBJ1-5; no firm D call. Germline lookup yields CDR1 MNHNY and CDR2 SVGAGI (reference sequence). The CDR3 consists of 16 residues. Trimming took off 7 bases at V and 2 bases at J, with 18 bases between the two ends. The CDR3 region is CASKSVGVRRNQPQHF. CDR3 DNA: TGTGCCAGCAAGAGTGTCGGGGTTCGTCGCAATCAGCCCCAGCATTTT.